Listed below are T cell receptor beta chains from one sample, sequenced in a study of cytomegalovirus exposure and HLA in healthy donors. The repertoire was sequenced with immunoSEQ multiplex PCR; TCRdb's copy has only in-frame clones and lacks some. The data contain some 65,000 clones, less than 70% of them singletons. The sample was PBMCs. Receptor source: a man aged 30 to 45 in good health and CMV-seronegative. Each CDR3 is given with its conserved first and last residue. A D gene is named only where the DNA matches it firmly. The listing skips clone size in some rows; elsewhere it reads once, few, many or a size class.

TRBV9	-	TRBD2	TRBJ2-5	TGTGCCAGCAGCGTGCGGGGGGGCGAGGAGACCCAGTACTTC	CASSVRGGEETQYF
TRBV9	once	TRBD1	TRBJ2-1	TGTGCCAGCAGCCCCCAAGCGACAGGGGATGAGCAGTTCTTC	CASSPQATGDEQFF
TRBV11-2	-	TRBD1	TRBJ1-2	TGTGCCAGCAGCCCCGGGACAGGTTTGCGGGGCTACACCTTC	CASSPGTGLRGYTF
TRBV5-1	-	TRBD1	TRBJ1-1	TGCGCCAGCAGCTTGGGAGAGGGGGCAATCGGAGCTTTCTTT	CASSLGEGAIGAFF
TRBV6-4	few	-	TRBJ2-1	TGTGCCAGCAGACTGGGGGCAGGGAACTACAATGAGCAGTTCTTC	CASRLGAGNYNEQFF
TRBV11-2	-	-	TRBJ1-1	TGTGCCAGCAGCTGGGGACAGAACACTGAAGCTTTCTTT	CASSWGQNTEAFF
TRBV6-5	-	TRBD2	TRBJ2-5	TGTGCCAGCAGTTATCTACTAGCGGGGGAAGAGACCCAGTACTTC	CASSYLLAGEETQYF
TRBV29-1	few	-	TRBJ1-6	TGCAGCGTCCGACAGCATTATAATTCACCCCTCCACTTT	CSVRQHYNSPLHF
TRBV6-1	-	-	TRBJ1-5	TGTGCCATCCTGGTGGGCGGGGATCAGCCCCAGCATTTT	CAILVGGDQPQHF
TRBV19	few	-	TRBJ1-5	TGTGCCAGTAGTCCCCAGGGAGGGGGTCAGCCCCAGCATTTT	CASSPQGGGQPQHF
TRBV2	-	-	TRBJ1-1	TGTGCCAGCAGGATGGACAGTTCGAACACTGAAGCTTTCTTT	CASRMDSSNTEAFF
TRBV11-2	-	-	TRBJ1-1	TGTGCCAGCAGCTTAGTCAAGGGAGGTGGCACTGAAGCTTTCTTT	CASSLVKGGGTEAFF
TRBV2	few	-	TRBJ2-2	TGTGCTTCAAATCGGGACTCAAACACCGGGGAGCTGTTTTTT	CASNRDSNTGELFF
TRBV5-1	-	TRBD1	TRBJ1-1	TGCGCCAGCAACCCCGACAGGGAAGAATGGAGAGGCACTGAAGCTTTCTTT	CASNPDREEWRGTEAFF
TRBV9	few	-	TRBJ2-1	TGTGCCAGCAGCGTAGCAAATGAGCAGTTCTTC	CASSVANEQFF
TRBV28	-	-	TRBJ1-2	TGTGCCAGCAGAATACAGGGCAACTATGGCTACACCTTC	CASRIQGNYGYTF